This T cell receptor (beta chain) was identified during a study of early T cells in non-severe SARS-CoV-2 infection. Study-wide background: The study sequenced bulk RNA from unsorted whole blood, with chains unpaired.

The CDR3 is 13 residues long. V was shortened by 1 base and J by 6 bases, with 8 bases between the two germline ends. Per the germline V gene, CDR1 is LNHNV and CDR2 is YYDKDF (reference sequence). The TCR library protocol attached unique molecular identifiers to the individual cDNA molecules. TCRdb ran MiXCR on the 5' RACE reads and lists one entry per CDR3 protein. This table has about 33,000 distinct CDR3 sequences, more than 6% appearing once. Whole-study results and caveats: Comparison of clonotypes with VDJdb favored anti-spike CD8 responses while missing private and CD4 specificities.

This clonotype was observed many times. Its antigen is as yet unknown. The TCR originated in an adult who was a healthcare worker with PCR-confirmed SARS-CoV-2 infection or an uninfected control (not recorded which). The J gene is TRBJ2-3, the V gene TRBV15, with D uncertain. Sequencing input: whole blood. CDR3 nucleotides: TGTGCCACCAGCAGAGGGACCCCCGATACGCAGTATTTT. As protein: CATSRGTPDTQYF.